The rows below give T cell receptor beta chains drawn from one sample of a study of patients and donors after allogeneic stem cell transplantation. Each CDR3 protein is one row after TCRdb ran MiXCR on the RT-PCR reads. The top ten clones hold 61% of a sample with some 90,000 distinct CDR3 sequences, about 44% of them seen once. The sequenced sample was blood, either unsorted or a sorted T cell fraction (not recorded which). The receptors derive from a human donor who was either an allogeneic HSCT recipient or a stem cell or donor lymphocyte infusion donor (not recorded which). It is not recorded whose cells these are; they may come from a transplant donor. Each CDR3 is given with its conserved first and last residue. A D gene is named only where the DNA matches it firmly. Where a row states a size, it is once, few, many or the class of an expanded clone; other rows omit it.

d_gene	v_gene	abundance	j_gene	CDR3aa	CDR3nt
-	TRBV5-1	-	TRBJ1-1	CASSPYRQNEAFF	TGCGCCAGCAGCCCTTATAGACAAAATGAAGCTTTCTTT
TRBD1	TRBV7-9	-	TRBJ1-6	CASSLMTGRNSPLHF	TGTGCCAGCAGCCTGATGACAGGGCGTAATTCACCCCTCCACTTT
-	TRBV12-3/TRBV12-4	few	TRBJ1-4	CASSGGGATNEKLFF	TGTGCCAGCAGTGGCGGAGGAGCAACTAATGAAAAACTGTTTTTT
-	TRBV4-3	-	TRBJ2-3	CASSQEVRGFTDTQYF	TGCGCCAGCAGCCAAGAGGTCAGGGGATTTACAGATACGCAGTATTTT
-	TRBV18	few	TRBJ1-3	CASSPDSGFGNTIYF	TGTGCCAGCTCACCGGACTCGGGCTTTGGAAACACCATATATTTT
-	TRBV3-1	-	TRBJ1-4	CASRAGESGEKLFF	TGTGCCAGCAGGGCCGGCGAGTCGGGTGAAAAACTGTTTTTT
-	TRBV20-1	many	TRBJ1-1	CSALRDGAFF	TGCAGTGCCCTCCGGGACGGGGCTTTCTTT
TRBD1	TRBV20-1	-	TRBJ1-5	CGTGGMGQPQHF	TGCGGAACAGGGGGTATGGGGCAGCCCCAGCATTTT
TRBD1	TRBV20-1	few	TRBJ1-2	CSGTGEVSGYTF	TGCAGTGGAACAGGGGAAGTCAGTGGCTACACCTTC
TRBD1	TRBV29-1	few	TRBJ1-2	CSVVVRTGGQGYTF	TGCAGCGTTGTTGTGAGGACAGGGGGCCAAGGCTACACCTTC
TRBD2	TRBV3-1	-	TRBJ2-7	CASSRQLATSGSYEQYF	TGTGCCAGCAGCCGTCAACTCGCGACTAGCGGGAGTTACGAGCAGTACTTC
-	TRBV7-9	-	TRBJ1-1	CASSLDWDGTEAFF	TGTGCCAGCAGCTTAGATTGGGATGGGACTGAAGCTTTCTTT
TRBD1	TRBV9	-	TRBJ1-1	CASSASRTGGFTFF	TGTGCCAGCAGCGCTTCCAGGACAGGGGGATTTACTTTCTTT
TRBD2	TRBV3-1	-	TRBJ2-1	CASRKGSGSHNEQFF	TGTGCCAGCAGAAAGGGTAGCGGGAGCCACAATGAGCAGTTCTTC
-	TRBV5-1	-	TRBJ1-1	CASSLSGGHTEAFF	TGCGCCAGCAGCCTGTCAGGCGGGCACACTGAAGCTTTCTTT
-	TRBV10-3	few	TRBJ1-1	CAISGEGSGNAEAFF	TGTGCCATCAGTGGGGAGGGTTCAGGTAACGCTGAAGCTTTCTTT
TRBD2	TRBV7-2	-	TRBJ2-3	CASSNPTSGTTDTQYF	TGTGCCAGCAGCAACCCGACTAGCGGGACAACAGATACGCAGTATTTT
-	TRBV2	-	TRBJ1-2	CASSKERPGYTF	TGTGCCAGCAGTAAAGAACGGCCTGGCTACACCTTC
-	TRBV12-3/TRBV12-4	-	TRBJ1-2	CASSEGANYGYTF	TGTGCCAGCAGTGAGGGCGCTAACTATGGCTACACCTTC
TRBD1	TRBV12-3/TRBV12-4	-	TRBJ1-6	CASQGGGSSYNSPLHF	TGTGCCAGCCAAGGGGGCGGCAGCTCCTATAATTCACCCCTCCACTTT
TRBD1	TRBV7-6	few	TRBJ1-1	CASSLALQGRLMRNTEAFF	TGTGCCAGCAGCTTAGCGCTACAGGGGAGGTTGATGAGGAACACTGAAGCTTTCTTT
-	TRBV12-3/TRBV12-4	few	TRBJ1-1	CASTTPEGGTEAFF	TGTGCCAGCACCACCCCCGAGGGGGGGACTGAAGCTTTCTTT
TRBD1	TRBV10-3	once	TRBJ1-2	CAIGPGQGGFYGYTF	TGTGCCATCGGTCCGGGACAGGGCGGTTTCTATGGCTACACCTTC
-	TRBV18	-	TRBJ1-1	CASSPGVGGNTEAFF	TGTGCCAGCTCACCAGGTGTGGGTGGGAACACTGAAGCTTTCTTT
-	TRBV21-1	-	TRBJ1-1	CASSKNRGNTEAFF	TGTGCCAGCAGCAAAAACAGGGGTAACACTGAAGCTTTCTTT
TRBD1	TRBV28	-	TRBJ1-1	CASSPGGRAFF	TGTGCCAGCAGCCCAGGGGGGAGAGCTTTCTTT
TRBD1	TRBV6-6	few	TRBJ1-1	CASSQRTGEGFF	TGTGCCAGCAGTCAAAGGACAGGGGAAGGTTTCTTT
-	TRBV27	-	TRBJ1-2	CASSLSGVGYGYTF	TGTGCCAGCAGTTTATCTGGGGTTGGATATGGCTACACCTTC
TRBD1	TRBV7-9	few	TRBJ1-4	CGVTGGMANEKLFF	TGTGGTGTGACAGGGGGCATGGCTAATGAAAAACTGTTTTTT
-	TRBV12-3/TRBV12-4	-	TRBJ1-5	CASSLRANQPQHF	TGTGCCAGCAGTTTACGGGCAAATCAGCCCCAGCATTTT
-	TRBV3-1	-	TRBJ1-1	CASSQDLRNWETEAFF	TGTGCCAGCAGCCAAGATCTTAGGAACTGGGAAACTGAAGCTTTCTTT
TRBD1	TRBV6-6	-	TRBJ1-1	CASRTGQGITEAFF	TGTGCCAGCAGGACCGGACAGGGCATCACTGAAGCTTTCTTT
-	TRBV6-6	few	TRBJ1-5	CASSRQNQPQHF	TGTGCCAGCAGTCGACAGAATCAGCCCCAGCATTTT
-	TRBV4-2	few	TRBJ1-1	CASSRGGSTEAFF	TGTGCCAGCAGTAGAGGGGGGAGCACTGAAGCTTTCTTT
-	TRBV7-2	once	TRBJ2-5	CASSIDGRTQYF	TGTGCCAGCAGCATAGATGGGAGGACCCAGTACTTC
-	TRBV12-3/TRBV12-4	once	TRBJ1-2	CASSLYGYTF	TGTGCCAGCAGCTTATATGGCTACACCTTC
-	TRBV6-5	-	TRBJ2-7	CASGGLLTYEQYF	TGTGCCAGTGGGGGGCTACTCACCTACGAGCAGTACTTC
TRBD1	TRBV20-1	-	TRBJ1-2	CSARVGWGQGDYTF	TGCAGTGCTAGAGTCGGTTGGGGACAGGGTGACTACACCTTC
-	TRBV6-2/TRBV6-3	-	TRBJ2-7	CASGVSGFGYEQYF	TGTGCCAGCGGGGTAAGCGGTTTTGGCTACGAGCAGTACTTC
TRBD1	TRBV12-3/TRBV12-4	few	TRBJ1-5	CASSPGQGVIQPQHF	TGTGCCAGCAGTCCCGGACAGGGGGTAATTCAGCCCCAGCATTTT
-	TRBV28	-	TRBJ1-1	CASSPLMWGGEAFF	TGTGCCAGCAGCCCTCTAATGTGGGGGGGTGAAGCTTTCTTT
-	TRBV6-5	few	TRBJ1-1	CASSWGTEAFF	TGTGCCAGCAGTTGGGGGACTGAAGCTTTCTTT
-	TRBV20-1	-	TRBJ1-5	CSARDLGRTGMIGNQPQHF	TGCAGTGCTAGAGATCTGGGGAGGACGGGCATGATTGGCAATCAGCCCCAGCATTTT
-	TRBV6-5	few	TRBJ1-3	CASKPGPSGNTIYF	TGTGCCAGCAAGCCCGGACCCTCTGGAAACACCATATATTTT
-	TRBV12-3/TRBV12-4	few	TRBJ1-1	CASSSQRPGQNTEAFF	TGTGCCAGCAGTTCTCAGCGGCCCGGGCAGAACACTGAAGCTTTCTTT
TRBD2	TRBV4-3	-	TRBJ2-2	CASSHNLAGVSGELFF	TGCGCCAGCAGCCATAATCTAGCGGGAGTTTCCGGGGAGCTGTTTTTT
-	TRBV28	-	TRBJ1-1	CASSSSLPGTSF	TGTGCCAGCAGTTCCTCCCTTCCAGGGACCTCTTTT
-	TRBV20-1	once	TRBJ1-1	CSAVEFGREAFF	TGCAGTGCTGTAGAGTTCGGACGAGAAGCTTTCTTT
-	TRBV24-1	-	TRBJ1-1	CATSGGRNTEAFF	TGTGCCACCAGTGGAGGTAGAAACACTGAAGCTTTCTTT
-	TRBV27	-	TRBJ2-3	CASSFGGTDTQYF	TGTGCCAGCAGTTTCGGGGGAACAGATACGCAGTATTTT